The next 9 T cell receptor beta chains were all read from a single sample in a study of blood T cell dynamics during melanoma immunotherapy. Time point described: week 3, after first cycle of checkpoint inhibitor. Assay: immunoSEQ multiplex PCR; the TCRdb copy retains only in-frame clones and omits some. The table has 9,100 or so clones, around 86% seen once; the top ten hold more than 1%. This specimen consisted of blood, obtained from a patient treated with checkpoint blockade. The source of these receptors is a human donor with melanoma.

The CDR3 sequence: CAWVNLAEAFF. CDR3 coding DNA: TGTGCCTGGGTGAACCTAGCTGAAGCTTTCTTT. The rearrangement links TRBV30 to TRBJ1-1; D is ambiguous. Trimming took off 5 bases at V and 6 bases at J, with 10 bases between the two ends. The CDR3 sequence is 11 residues long. Germline CDR1 GTSNPN, CDR2 SVGIG (reference sequence). Supplemented by reference TRBV30 and TRBJ1-1, the full variable domain reads SQTIHQWPATLVQPVGSPLSLECTVEGTSNPNLYWYRQAAGRGLQLLFYSVGIGQISSEVPQNLSASRPQDRQFILSSKKLLLSDSGFYLCAWVNLAEAFFGQGTRLTVV.

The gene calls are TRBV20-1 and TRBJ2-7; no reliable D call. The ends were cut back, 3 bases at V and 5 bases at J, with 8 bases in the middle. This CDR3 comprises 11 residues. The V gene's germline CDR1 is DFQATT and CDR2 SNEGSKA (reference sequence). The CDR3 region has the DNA TGCAGTGCTAGTATAAAGGACGAGCAGTACTTC. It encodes CSASIKDEQYF.

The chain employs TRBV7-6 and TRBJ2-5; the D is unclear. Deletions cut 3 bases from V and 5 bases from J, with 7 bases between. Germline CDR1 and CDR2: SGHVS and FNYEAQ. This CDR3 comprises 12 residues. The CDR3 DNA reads TGTGCCAGCAGCTTTTCCCGGGAGACCCAGTACTTC. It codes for CASSFSRETQYF.

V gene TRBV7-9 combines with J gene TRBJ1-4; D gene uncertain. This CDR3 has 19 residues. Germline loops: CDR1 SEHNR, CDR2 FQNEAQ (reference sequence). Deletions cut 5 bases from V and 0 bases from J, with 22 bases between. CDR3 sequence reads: CASSLGLWFTLPTNEKLFF. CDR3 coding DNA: TGTGCCAGCAGCCTCGGGTTGTGGTTTACACTACCAACTAATGAAAAACTGTTTTTT. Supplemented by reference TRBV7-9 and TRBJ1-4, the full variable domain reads DTGVSQNPRHKITKRGQNVTFRCDPISEHNRLYWYRQTLGQGPEFLTYFQNEAQLEKSRLLSDRFSAERPKGSFSTLEIQRTEQGDSAMYLCASSLGLWFTLPTNEKLFFGSGTQLSVL.

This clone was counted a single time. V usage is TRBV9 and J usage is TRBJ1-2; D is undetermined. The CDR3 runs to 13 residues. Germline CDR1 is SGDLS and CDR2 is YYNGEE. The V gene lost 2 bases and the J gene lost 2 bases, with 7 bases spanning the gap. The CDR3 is CASSVTGNYGYTF. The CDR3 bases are TGTGCCAGCAGCGTTACGGGGAACTATGGCTACACCTTC.

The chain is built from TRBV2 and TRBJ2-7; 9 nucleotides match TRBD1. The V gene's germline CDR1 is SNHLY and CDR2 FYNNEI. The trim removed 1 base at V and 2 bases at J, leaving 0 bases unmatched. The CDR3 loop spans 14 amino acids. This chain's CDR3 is CASSEGQGAYEQYF. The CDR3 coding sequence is TGTGCCAGCAGTGAAGGACAGGGGGCCTACGAGCAGTACTTC.

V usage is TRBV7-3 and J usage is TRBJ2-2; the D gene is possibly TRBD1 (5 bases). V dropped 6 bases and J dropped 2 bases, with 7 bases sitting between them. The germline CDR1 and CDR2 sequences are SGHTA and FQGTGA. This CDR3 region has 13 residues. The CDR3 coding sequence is TGTGCCAGCAGTCAGGGTAACACCGGGGAGCTGTTTTTT. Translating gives CASSQGNTGELFF. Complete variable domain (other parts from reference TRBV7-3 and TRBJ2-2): GAGVSQTPSNKVTEKGKYVELRCDPISGHTALYWYRQSLGQGPEFLIYFQGTGAADDSGLPNDRFFAVRPEGSVSTLKIQRTERGDSAVYLCASSQGNTGELFFGEGSRLTVL.

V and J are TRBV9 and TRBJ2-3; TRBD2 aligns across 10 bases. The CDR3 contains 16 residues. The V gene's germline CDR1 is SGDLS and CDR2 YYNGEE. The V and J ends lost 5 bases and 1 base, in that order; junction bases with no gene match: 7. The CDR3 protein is CASRASGGGGTDTQYF. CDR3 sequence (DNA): TGTGCCAGCAGAGCTAGCGGGGGAGGTGGCACAGATACGCAGTATTTT.

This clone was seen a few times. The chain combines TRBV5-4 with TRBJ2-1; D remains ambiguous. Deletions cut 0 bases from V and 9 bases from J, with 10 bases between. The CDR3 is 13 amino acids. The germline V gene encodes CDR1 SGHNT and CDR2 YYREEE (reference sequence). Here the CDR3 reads CASSLGFQVEQFF. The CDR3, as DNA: TGTGCCAGCAGCTTGGGGTTCCAGGTTGAGCAGTTCTTC.